This TCR beta chain was obtained from a study of blood T cell repertoires in COVID-19. Study information: Samples representing acute and convalescent COVID-19 were sourced from the United States, Italy and Spain. T cells, B-cell-depleted T cells, or PBMCs provided the cDNA or gDNA that served as material.

The V gene's germline CDR1 is LGHDT and CDR2 YNNKEL (reference sequence). Between the trimmed V and J ends, which lost 3 bases and 4 bases, there was a span of 7 bases. The CDR3 is made up of 14 amino acids. Only one count was recorded for this clone. Original data processing: Estimation of nucleated cell counts was performed using reference gene primer amplification. TCRdb's copy holds only in-frame clones and misses some; the assay was immunoSEQ multiplex PCR. Clone size and the V and J calls come from that table; the DNA yielded D and trimming. The table shows 80,000 to 100,000 clones, with 78% occurring only once.

The clonotype was recovered from a human donor in a cohort sampled during active COVID-19. Sequenced: peripheral blood. The chain combines TRBV3-1 (or the pseudogene TRBV3-2) with TRBJ1-6; D possibly corresponds to TRBD1 (6 bases). The chain's CDR3 is CASSHGQYNSPLHF. The CDR3 DNA follows: TGTGCCAGCAGCCACGGACAGTATAATTCACCCCTCCACTTT.